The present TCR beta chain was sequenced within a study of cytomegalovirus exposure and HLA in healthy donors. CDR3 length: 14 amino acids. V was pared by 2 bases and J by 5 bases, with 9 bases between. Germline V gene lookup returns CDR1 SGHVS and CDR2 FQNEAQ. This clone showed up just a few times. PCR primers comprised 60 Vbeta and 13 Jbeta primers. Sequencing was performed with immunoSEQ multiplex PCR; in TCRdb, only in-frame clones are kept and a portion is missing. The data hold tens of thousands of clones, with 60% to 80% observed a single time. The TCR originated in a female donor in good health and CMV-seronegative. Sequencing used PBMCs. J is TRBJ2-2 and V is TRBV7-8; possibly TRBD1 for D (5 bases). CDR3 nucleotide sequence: TGTGCCAGCAGCTTATATGACAGAACCGGGGAGCTGTTTTTT. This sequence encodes CASSLYDRTGELFF.